This T cell receptor (beta chain) was retrieved from a study of T cell repertoires in cytomegalovirus infection. Study overall: The public TCR beta signatures pointed to both CMV infection and matching HLA type.

A note on this clonotype: The antigen remains unidentified.

V dropped 2 bases and J dropped 4; count of bases not matched to a gene: 9. The germline gives CDR1 MNHEY, CDR2 SVGEGT. CDR3 length equals 17 residues. Study-wide points: Cumulative frequency of public TCR beta families picked out carriers of CMV plus the relevant HLA. HLA-C-restricted CMV clonotypes gave the most frequent clonotype in two of eight donors.

A single record per CDR3 protein comes from TCRdb applying MiXCR to the reads. This sample has nearly 650,000 distinct CDR3 sequences, with roughly 24% found just once. The receptor's source is a human donor in good health (CMV status not recorded). Some clones in this sample may be carry-over from other donors' samples. Sequencing used CD8+ T cells from PBMCs. The chain recombines TRBV6-2 or TRBV6-3 with TRBJ2-5; 11 bases agree with TRBD2. DNA of the CDR3: TGTGCCAGCAGTTACGTCTTAGCGGGGGGGCATTCAGAGACCCAGTACTTC. As protein: CASSYVLAGGHSETQYF.